The rows below give T cell receptor beta chains drawn from one sample of a study of T cells in Graves' hyperthyroidism and ophthalmopathy. MiXCR, applied by TCRdb to the multiplex PCR reads, yields one record per CDR3 protein. The sample carries approximately 250,000 distinct CDR3 sequences, 24% recorded once. The sample taken for sequencing was blood. The receptors here all came from a woman in her 40s with Graves' ophthalmopathy. CDR3s include the opening cysteine and the closing phenylalanine or tryptophan. A D gene is named only where the DNA matches it firmly. The listing skips clone size in some rows; elsewhere it reads once, few, many or a size class.

j_gene,len,v_gene,abundance,d_gene,CDR3nt,CDR3aa
TRBJ2-2,16,TRBV15,many,NA,TGTGCCACCAGCAGCGGGGAGAAGGGGATACGGGGGGAGCTGTTTTTT,CATSSGEKGIRGELFF
TRBJ2-5,13,TRBV6-2/TRBV6-3,many,NA,TGTGCCAGCAGTTCCCGCAAGAGGGAGACCCAGTACTTC,CASSSRKRETQYF
TRBJ2-7,14,TRBV27,many,TRBD2,TGTGCCAGCACCGCGACTAGCGGGAGTCGCGAGCAGTACTTC,CASTATSGSREQYF
TRBJ2-7,14,TRBV7-2,many,NA,TGTGCCAGCAGCTCAACATACACGGGCTACGAGCAGTACTTC,CASSSTYTGYEQYF
TRBJ2-7,15,TRBV7-9,few,TRBD2,TGTGCCAGCAGCCCAGGCGGGGGGGTCGTCTACGAGCAGTACTTC,CASSPGGGVVYEQYF
TRBJ1-1,12,TRBV7-9,many,NA,TGTGCCAGCAGCTTAGGGGTATCTGAAGCTTTCTTT,CASSLGVSEAFF
TRBJ1-2,16,TRBV7-2,few,TRBD1,TGTGCCAGCAGCTTAGCCCCGGGGCAGGGGGATTATGGCTACACCTTC,CASSLAPGQGDYGYTF
TRBJ1-1,11,TRBV6-1,NA,NA,TGTGCCAGCACCCTAGACACTGAAGCTTTCTTT,CASTLDTEAFF
TRBJ1-1,16,TRBV6-2/TRBV6-3,NA,NA,TGTGCCAGCAGGGGTGCCTCCGGGACCCTTAACACTGAAGCTTTCTTT,CASRGASGTLNTEAFF
TRBJ1-6,14,TRBV2,many,TRBD1,TGTGCCAGCAGGGTGGACAGGGGTGGGTCACCCCTCCACTTT,CASRVDRGGSPLHF
TRBJ1-2,14,TRBV10-3,many,NA,TGTGCCATCAGTGAGTCCGGTGACTTCTATGGCTACACCTTC,CAISESGDFYGYTF
TRBJ1-3,13,TRBV20-1,many,NA,TGCAGTGCTAGTTTCGGGAGTGGAAACACCATATATTTT,CSASFGSGNTIYF
TRBJ1-3,13,TRBV3-1,few,NA,TGTGCCAGCAGCCAAGTTTTCCAGGACACCATATATTTT,CASSQVFQDTIYF
TRBJ1-1,13,TRBV20-1,once,NA,TGCAGTGCTAATTGGGACCCCTTAACGGAAGCTTTCTTT,CSANWDPLTEAFF
TRBJ2-2,16,TRBV12-3/TRBV12-4,many,TRBD2,TGTGCCAGCAGTCGACTAGCGGGAGGGCCTATCGGGGAGCTGTTTTTT,CASSRLAGGPIGELFF
TRBJ2-3,14,TRBV27,NA,NA,TGTGCCAGCAGTCCGGGGATCCCGCCAGATACGCAGTATTTT,CASSPGIPPDTQYF
TRBJ1-1,16,TRBV6-2/TRBV6-3,few,TRBD1,TGTGCCAGCGCCCCGGGACAGGGGATTCGAGACACTGAAGCTTTCTTT,CASAPGQGIRDTEAFF
TRBJ1-2,12,TRBV6-2/TRBV6-3,few,NA,TGTGCCAGCAGCACGACCTCCTATGGCTACATCTTC,CASSTTSYGYIF
TRBJ2-7,13,TRBV24-1,NA,NA,TGTGCCACCAGTGGTACTACAGGGTACGAGCAGTACTTC,CATSGTTGYEQYF
TRBJ2-5,16,TRBV27,many,TRBD2,TGTGCCAGCAGTTCCTCTTGGGCTAGCGGTCAAGAGACCCAGTACTTC,CASSSSWASGQETQYF
TRBJ1-1,14,TRBV30,many,NA,TGTGCCTGGAGTCGTGGGAGGGTGAACACTGAAGCTTTCTTT,CAWSRGRVNTEAFF
TRBJ2-7,15,TRBV30,many,TRBD1,TGTGCCTGGAACTACGGGACAGGGGGCCCTTACGAGCAGTACTTC,CAWNYGTGGPYEQYF
TRBJ2-2,16,TRBV9,many,TRBD2,TGTGCCAGCAGCCCTACTAGCGGATCGAACACCAGGGAGCTGTTTTTT,CASSPTSGSNTRELFF
TRBJ2-1,14,TRBV10-3,many,NA,TGTGCCATCAGTGGTCGCGGACAGAACAATGAGCAGTTCTTC,CAISGRGQNNEQFF
TRBJ1-2,16,TRBV6-5,many,TRBD1,TGTGCCAGCAGGGCCCGGGCCGGACAGGGGGACTATGGCTACACCTTC,CASRARAGQGDYGYTF
TRBJ2-7,12,TRBV6-1,many,NA,TGTGCCAGCAGTGAAGTAGGGTACGAGCAGTACTTC,CASSEVGYEQYF
TRBJ2-5,16,TRBV24-1,NA,TRBD2,TGTGCCACCAGTGTTGCGGGAGTCGGGTACCAAGAGACCCAGTACTTC,CATSVAGVGYQETQYF